This T cell receptor beta chain was observed in a study of cytomegalovirus exposure and HLA in healthy donors. Study-level results: Further analysis, carried out later, found HLA-associated TCR beta chains more clonally expanded than equally common other chains. Specificity of a few CMV-associated chains for CMV antigens was verified in vitro. The study recorded 164 TCR beta chains that were cytomegalovirus-associated. Later on, analysis showed that most CMV-associated TCR beta chains appeared to be HLA-restricted.

Germline V gene lookup returns CDR1 LNHNV and CDR2 YYDKDF (reference sequence). CDR3 length equals 15 residues. The V gene lost 1 base and the J gene lost 2 bases, with 12 bases spanning the gap. A multiplex PCR was run with 60 Vbeta primers and 13 Jbeta primers. Repertoires were generated with immunoSEQ multiplex PCR, while TCRdb's copy carries only in-frame clones and drops some. The sample contains around 120,000 clones, 70% to 80% of which appear only once. Of note for this clone: Its target is not known.

The clonotype was recovered from a young woman in good health and CMV-seronegative. The chain is built from TRBV15 and TRBJ2-7; the D gene is possibly TRBD2 (5 bases). Sequencing input: PBMCs. CDR3 in amino acids: CATSRVFGSAYEQYF. CDR3 coding DNA: TGTGCCACCAGCAGAGTCTTTGGGAGTGCCTACGAGCAGTACTTC.